This TCR beta chain stems from a study of sequential checkpoint blockade in melanoma. Across the study: Randomization was 1:1 between first-line nivolumab→ipilimumab and ipilimumab→nivolumab.

Described treatment: randomized to nivolumab then ipilimumab (arm A) or the reverse (arm B). Patients had received no earlier DNA-damaging chemotherapy. The CDR3 runs 16 residues. V shed 5 bases, J shed 3 bases, and the junction held 6 bases outside the gene matches. CDR1 is SGHVS and CDR2 is FNYEAQ in the germline V gene. The data were produced by immunoSEQ multiplex PCR, yet TCRdb's version contains in-frame clones alone and is incomplete. The data hold about 13,000 clones, with 70% to 80% observed a single time. The specimen was CD8+ T cells sorted from blood (inferred from file names), collected from a patient given nivolumab and ipilimumab in sequence. The gene calls are TRBV7-6 and TRBJ2-7; 14 bases line up with TRBD2. This TCR was recovered from a human patient with melanoma. Some clones in this sample may be carry-over from other donors' samples. CDR3 residues: CASSKGLAGVRYEQYF. CDR3 DNA sequence: TGTGCCAGCAGCAAGGGACTAGCGGGGGTCCGCTACGAGCAGTACTTC.